This T cell receptor (beta chain) stems from a study of T cell changes during pregnancy in multiple sclerosis. V trimming: 6 bases; J trimming: 6 bases; junction bases outside the gene matches: 14. The CDR3 is made up of 16 amino acids. Germline lookup yields CDR1 LNHDA and CDR2 SQIVND (reference sequence). Sequenced by immunoSEQ multiplex PCR; TCRdb stores in-frame clones only, minus some. The sample lists 130,000 or so clones, roughly 92% occurring once. The clonotype originates from a female donor with multiple sclerosis, enrolled in a pregnancy study. Source: peripheral blood, taken before pregnancy. The chain joins TRBV19 to TRBJ1-1, with TRBD1 matching over 9 bases. CDR3 nucleotide sequence: TGTGCCAGTAGCAAAAGGGGGGGACAGGGAGATTCTGAAGCTTTCTTT. It yields the protein CASSKRGGQGDSEAFF.